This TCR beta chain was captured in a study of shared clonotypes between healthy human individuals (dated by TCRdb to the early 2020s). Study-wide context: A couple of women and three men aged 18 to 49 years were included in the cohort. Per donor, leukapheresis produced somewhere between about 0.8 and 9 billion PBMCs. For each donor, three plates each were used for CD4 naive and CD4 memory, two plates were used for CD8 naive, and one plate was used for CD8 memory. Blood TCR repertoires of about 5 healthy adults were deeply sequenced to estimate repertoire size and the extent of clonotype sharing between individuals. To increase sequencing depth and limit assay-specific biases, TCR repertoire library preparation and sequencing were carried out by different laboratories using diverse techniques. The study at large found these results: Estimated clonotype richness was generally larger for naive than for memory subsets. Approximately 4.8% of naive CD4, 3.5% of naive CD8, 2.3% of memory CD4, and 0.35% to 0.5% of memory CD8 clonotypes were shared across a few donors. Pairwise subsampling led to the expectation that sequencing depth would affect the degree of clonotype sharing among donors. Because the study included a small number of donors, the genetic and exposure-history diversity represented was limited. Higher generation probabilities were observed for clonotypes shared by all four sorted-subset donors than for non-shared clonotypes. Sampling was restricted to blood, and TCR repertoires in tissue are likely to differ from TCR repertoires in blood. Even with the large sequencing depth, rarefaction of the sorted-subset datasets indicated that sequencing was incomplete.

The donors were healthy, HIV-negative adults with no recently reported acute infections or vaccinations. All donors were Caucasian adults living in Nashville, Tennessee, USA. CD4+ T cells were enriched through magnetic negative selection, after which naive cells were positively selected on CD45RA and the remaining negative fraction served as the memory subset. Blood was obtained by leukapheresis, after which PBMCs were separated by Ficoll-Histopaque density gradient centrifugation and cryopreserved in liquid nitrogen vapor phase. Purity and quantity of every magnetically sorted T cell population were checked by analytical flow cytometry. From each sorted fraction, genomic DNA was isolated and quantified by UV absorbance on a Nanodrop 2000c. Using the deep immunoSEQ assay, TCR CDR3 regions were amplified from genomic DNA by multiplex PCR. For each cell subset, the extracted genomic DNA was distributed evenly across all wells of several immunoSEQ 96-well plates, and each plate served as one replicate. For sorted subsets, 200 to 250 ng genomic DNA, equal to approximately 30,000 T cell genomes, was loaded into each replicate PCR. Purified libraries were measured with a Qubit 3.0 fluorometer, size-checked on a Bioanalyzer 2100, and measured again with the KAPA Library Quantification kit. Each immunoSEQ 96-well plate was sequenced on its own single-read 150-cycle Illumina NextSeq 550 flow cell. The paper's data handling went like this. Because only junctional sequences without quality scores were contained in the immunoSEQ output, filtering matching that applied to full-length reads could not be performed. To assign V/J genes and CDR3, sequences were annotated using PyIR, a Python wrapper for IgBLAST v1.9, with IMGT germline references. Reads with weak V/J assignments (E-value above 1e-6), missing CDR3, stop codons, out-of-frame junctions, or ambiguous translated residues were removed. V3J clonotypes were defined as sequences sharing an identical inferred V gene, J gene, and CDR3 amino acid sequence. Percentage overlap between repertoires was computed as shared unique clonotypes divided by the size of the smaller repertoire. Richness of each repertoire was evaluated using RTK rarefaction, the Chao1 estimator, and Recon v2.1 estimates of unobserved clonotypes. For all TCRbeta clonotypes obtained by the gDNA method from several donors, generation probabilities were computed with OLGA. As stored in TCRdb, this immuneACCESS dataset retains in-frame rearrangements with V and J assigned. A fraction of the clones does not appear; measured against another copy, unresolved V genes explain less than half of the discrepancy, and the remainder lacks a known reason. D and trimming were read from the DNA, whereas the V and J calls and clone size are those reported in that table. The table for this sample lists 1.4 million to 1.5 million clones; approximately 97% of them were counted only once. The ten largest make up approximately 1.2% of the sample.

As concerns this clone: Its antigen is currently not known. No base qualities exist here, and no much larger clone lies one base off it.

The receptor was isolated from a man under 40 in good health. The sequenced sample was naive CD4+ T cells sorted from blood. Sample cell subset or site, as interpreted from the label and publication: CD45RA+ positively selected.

CDR3 reads: CASSPLDVEGTDTQYF. The bases are TGTGCCAGCAGCCCCCTCGATGTGGAGGGCACAGATACGCAGTATTTT. The chain uses TRBV7-3 and TRBJ2-3, and possibly TRBD2, on 5 matching bases. From the cysteine up to the phenylalanine, the CDR3 has a length of 16 residues. The sequence is cut down to CDR3 DNA, 48 bases in frame from base 1. V lost 5 bases and J lost 1 base; the stretch between them is 16 bases long. The germline V gene supplies CDR1 SGHTA and CDR2 FQGTGA.